This T cell receptor (beta chain) originates from a study of T cell repertoires in cytomegalovirus infection. The wider study: It was the public TCR beta signatures that indicated both CMV infection and matching HLA type. Whole-study findings and limits: Adding up the frequency of public TCR beta families identified people who carried CMV plus the relevant HLA. HLA-C-restricted TCR beta clonotypes specific for CMV led the ex vivo response.

TCRdb fed the reads into MiXCR, producing one record per CDR3 protein. The data hold about 490,000 distinct CDR3 sequences, with approximately 15% observed a single time. To note about this clonotype: Its antigen is unknown.

Germline-derived CDR1 and CDR2 are SNHLY and FYNNEI. CDR3 size: 13 residues. V was clipped by 9 bases and J by 0 bases; unmatched bases: 3. This TCR derives from a human donor in good health (CMV status not recorded). Some clones in this sample may be carry-over from other donors' samples. J is TRBJ2-7 and V is TRBV2, with 9 positions matching TRBD2. Sequences were obtained from CD8+ T cells from PBMCs. CDR3 sequence: CARSSGSSYEQYF. The CDR3 nucleotides are TGTGCCAGAAGTAGCGGGAGCTCCTACGAGCAGTACTTC.